Listed here are 17 T cell receptor beta chains from one sample, sequenced in a study of identical twins. TCRdb reanalysed the 5' RACE reads using MiXCR and keeps one entry per CDR3 protein. The sample has nearly 650,000 distinct CDR3 sequences, 7% to 7.5% seen once. The sample was also reused in another study, on yellow fever vaccine responses in identical twins.

Sequencing used PBMCs. These receptors were obtained from a woman younger than 30 in good health.

This clonotype was counted many times. This chain connects TRBV28 to TRBJ2-1; TRBD2 might be the D (7 bases). V was clipped by 8 bases and J by 0 bases, with 20 bases between them. The CDR3 extends over 17 amino acids. CDR1 is MDHEN, CDR2 SYDVKM, per germline. The CDR3 loop is CASGGASAPSSYNEQFF. The CDR3 nucleotides are TGTGCCAGCGGGGGGGCTAGCGCCCCGAGCTCCTACAATGAGCAGTTCTTC.

V usage is TRBV7-2 and J usage is TRBJ2-5; 9 positions match TRBD1. Losses at the gene ends were 5 bases for V and 6 bases for J; bases not matched to a gene: 10. CDR3 length: 15 residues. From germline, CDR1 is SGHTA and CDR2 FQGNSA. The chain's CDR3 is CASSPGEQGAQTQYF. The CDR3 nucleotides read TGTGCCAGCAGCCCTGGGGAACAGGGGGCCCAGACCCAGTACTTC. The entire variable domain, with the rest obtained from reference TRBV7-2 and TRBJ2-5, is as follows: GAGVSQSPSNKVTEKGKDVELRCDPISGHTALYWYRQSLGQGLEFLIYFQGNSAPDKSGLPSDRFSAERTGGSVSTLTIQRTQQEDSAVYLCASSPGEQGAQTQYFGPGTRLLVL.

This clonotype was observed a few times. The chain links TRBV29-1 to TRBJ2-3; D not certain. Germline CDR1 and CDR2: SQVTM and ANQGSEA. V lost 8 bases to trimming and J lost 2 bases, with 11 bases between them. The CDR3 length is 12 residues. The CDR3 DNA reads TGCAGCTACCAGCCCACCACAGATACGCAGTATTTT. This codes for CSYQPTTDTQYF.

The genes are TRBV5-6 and TRBJ2-1, with TRBD2 matching 8 bases. This CDR3 spans 17 amino acids. Germline CDR1 is SGHDT and CDR2 is YYEEEE. With 3 bases clipped from V and 4 bases from J, the junction kept 12 bases outside the gene matches. CDR3 region: CASSSTSGTSGYNEQFF. CDR3 in DNA: TGTGCCAGCAGCTCCACCTCCGGTACTAGCGGTTACAATGAGCAGTTCTTC.

There are many counts of this clonotype. V is TRBV27 and J is TRBJ2-5; D unresolved. V lost 5 bases, J lost 1 base, and 11 bases lay in between. The germline V gene encodes CDR1 MNHEY and CDR2 SMNVEV (reference sequence). The CDR3 has 14 residues. This CDR3 is CASSQNWVQETQYF. In DNA form, the CDR3 reads TGTGCCAGCAGTCAAAATTGGGTCCAAGAGACCCAGTACTTC.

In its sample, this clonotype was seen a few times. The chain recombines TRBV20-1 with TRBJ1-1; 7 nucleotides align to TRBD1. Germline CDR1 DFQATT, CDR2 SNEGSKA (reference sequence). V shed 1 base and J 7 bases; nucleotides not matched to a gene: 6. The CDR3 runs to 13 residues. The CDR3 nucleotides are TGCAGTGCTAGAGTGCAAGGGGGCGATGAAGCTTTCTTT. Protein product: CSARVQGGDEAFF.

The genes are TRBV29-1 and TRBJ2-2; maybe TRBD2 (6 bases). V dropped 2 bases and J dropped 3 bases, with 13 bases sitting between them. Germline-derived CDR1 and CDR2 are SQVTM and ANQGSEA. CDR3 size: 15 residues. CDR3 loop: CSVELRDSHTGELFF. The CDR3 bases are TGCAGCGTTGAATTGCGGGACTCACACACCGGGGAGCTGTTTTTT.

In its sample, this clonotype was seen many times. The chain couples TRBV5-1 to TRBJ2-5; TRBD2 aligns across 10 bases. Germline V gene data show CDR1 as SGHRS and CDR2 as YFSETQ. CDR3 length: 17 amino acids. Trimming took 1 base from V and 5 from J; bases not matched to a gene: 11. The CDR3 DNA follows: TGCGCCAGCAGCTTGATGGGCTTTGGGACTAGCGAGGAGACCCAGTACTTC. It yields the protein CASSLMGFGTSEETQYF.

This clonotype was detected ten times or more. The chain combines TRBV14 with TRBJ2-7; no clear D gene. The CDR3 loop spans 12 amino acids. Germline lookup yields CDR1 SGHDN and CDR2 FVKESK. V lost 1 base and J lost 5, with 6 bases in between. The CDR3 region is CASSQVWDEQYF. DNA for the CDR3: TGTGCCAGCAGCCAAGTCTGGGACGAGCAGTACTTC.

This clonotype was counted at least ten times. In DNA form, the CDR3 reads TGTGCCAGCAGCCAGTTAGGGGGCAACGAGCAGTACGTC. It encodes CASSQLGGNEQYV. The J gene is TRBJ2-7, the V gene TRBV14, with 7 bases matching TRBD1. This CDR3 contains 13 residues. Per the germline V gene, CDR1 is SGHDN and CDR2 is FVKESK. V trimming: 3 bases; J trimming: 5 bases; junction bases outside the gene matches: 4.

The chain employs TRBV3-1 and TRBJ2-7; unclear D gene. Looked up from germline, CDR1 is LGHDT and CDR2 is YNNKEL (reference sequence). Trimming stripped 1 base from V and 2 bases from J, with 12 bases between. The length of the CDR3 is 15 residues. CDR3 region: CASSQGWAATYEQYF. CDR3 nucleotides: TGTGCCAGCAGCCAAGGTTGGGCAGCCACCTACGAGCAGTACTTC.

This chain connects TRBV27 to TRBJ2-1, with D possibly TRBD1 on 5 matching bases. V lost 4 bases and J lost 7, with 14 bases in between. Germline CDR1 MNHEY, CDR2 SMNVEV (reference sequence). The CDR3 length is 14 residues. The DNA of the CDR3 is TGTGCCAGCAGTTCCCTGGGGCAGAGGAATGAGCAGTTCTTC. This encodes CASSSLGQRNEQFF.

The V gene is TRBV6-5, the J gene TRBJ1-5; 11 nucleotides match TRBD1. This CDR3 comprises 19 residues. Germline CDR1 and CDR2: MNHEY and SVGAGI. After removal of 4 bases from V and 3 bases from J, the junction contained 14 bases not matched to a gene. CDR3 sequence (DNA): TGTGCCAGCAGTTTACGGACAGGGGGCTTCTTTGTGGACAATCAGCCCCAGCATTTT. As protein: CASSLRTGGFFVDNQPQHF.

This clonotype appeared a few times. This chain connects TRBV7-9 to TRBJ1-1; 7 bases line up with TRBD1. Trimming cost V 5 bases and J 1 base; bases outside gene matches: 7. This CDR3 spans 15 amino acids. The germline V gene encodes CDR1 SEHNR and CDR2 FQNEAQ (reference sequence). In DNA form, the CDR3 reads TGTGCCAGCAGCCCCCAGGGGGAACCGAACACTGAAGCTTTCTTT. Its translation: CASSPQGEPNTEAFF.

This clonotype was recorded many times. The rearrangement uses TRBV24-1 and TRBJ2-1, with a possible D match to TRBD2 (7 bases). V lost 1 base and J lost 9, with 21 bases in between. The CDR3 extends over 17 amino acids. CDR1 KGHDR and CDR2 SFDVKD come from the germline V gene. CDR3 sequence: CATSDLGGRATIGEQFF. CDR3 coding DNA: TGTGCCACCAGTGATTTAGGGGGGAGGGCAACAATTGGTGAGCAGTTCTTC.

This chain links TRBV5-1 with TRBJ2-1; the D is unclear. The germline V and J ends were trimmed by 1 base and 1 base, with 3 bases remaining between them. Per the germline V gene, CDR1 is SGHRS and CDR2 is YFSETQ. The CDR3 spans 13 residues. The CDR3 DNA sequence: TGCGCCAGCAGCTTGATTTCCTACAATGAGCAGTTCTTC. Residues: CASSLISYNEQFF. The whole variable domain, filled in from reference TRBV5-1 and TRBJ2-1, reads KAGVTQTPRYLIKTRGQQVTLSCSPISGHRSVSWYQQTPGQGLQFLFEYFSETQRNKGNFPGRFSGRQFSNSRSEMNVSTLELGDSALYLCASSLISYNEQFFGPGTRLTVL.

The chain uses TRBV3-1 and TRBJ2-2, with 10 bases fitting TRBD2. Germline trimming cut 2 bases from V and 4 bases from J; bases unmatched to any gene: 7. The CDR3 sequence is 17 residues long. Germline CDR1 reads LGHDT; CDR2 reads YNNKEL (reference sequence). The CDR3 nucleotides are TGTGCCAGCAGCCAACTAGCGGGAGTTATCGGCACCGGGGAGCTGTTTTTT. As protein: CASSQLAGVIGTGELFF.